This T cell receptor beta chain stems from a study of blood T cells in healthy people across ages. V lost 4 bases, J lost 5 bases, and 22 bases lay in between. CDR3 length: 17 amino acids. The germline V gene encodes CDR1 SGHRS and CDR2 YFSETQ. Then a second PCR, running roughly 7 to 11 cycles, was carried out with a sample-barcoded 5' primer and a J-beta primer mix. One entry per CDR3 protein results from TCRdb running MiXCR on the 5' RACE reads. Of 1.4 million or so distinct CDR3 sequences in the sample, 35% to 45% were seen once. Each of the donors had around 10 milliliters of peripheral blood drawn into EDTA-treated Vacutainer tubes.

The J gene is TRBJ2-1, the V gene TRBV5-1; TRBD2 is a possible D gene (5 bases). The sample comprised blood. This TCR was recovered from a woman aged 18-29 years in good health. CDR3 region: CASSHGGSTNADNEQFF. The DNA of the CDR3 is TGCGCCAGCAGCCACGGCGGGTCCACAAATGCCGACAATGAGCAGTTCTTC.